This T cell receptor beta chain was retrieved from a study of blood T cells in healthy people across ages (dated by TCRdb to 2013 to 2016). About the study as a whole: In model experiments, template switching captured roughly one uniquely barcoded TCR beta cDNA molecule for every two T cells. To track age-related changes in TCR beta repertoire diversity, the study relied on deep sequencing normalized with unique cDNA molecular identifiers. The donors were divided into four age groups: young (average around 16 years), middle-aged (almost 40), aged (around 67) and long-lived (82). To avoid experimental bias, donors of different ages were spread randomly across the sequencing lanes. For two donors (one aged 18 to 30 and one aged 80 or older), the study analyzed two additional independent replicas of 1 million unique cDNA reads from the same blood draw. Findings and caveats that apply to the study as a whole: Estimates of total diversity based on one million sequenced T cells were regarded as lower bounds and as underestimates. Because profiling used bulk unsorted PBMCs, naive and antigen-experienced compartments could not be compared conclusively. There was a strong correlation between observed TCR beta diversity and the percentage of naive T cells measured by flow cytometry. Compared with the aged group, the long-lived group had more naive CD4+ T cells, fewer expanded clones and increased TCR diversity, suggesting age selection. Donor CMV infection status was unknown, potentially confounding age-related changes in expanded clonotypes. As age increased, observed TCR beta diversity per million T cells dropped in a roughly linear way, and a significant reduction was already evident by age 40.

The germline V end is reduced by 5 bases and the J end by 11 bases; junction bases left unmatched: 14. CDR1 and CDR2 (SEHNR, FQNEAQ) derive from the germline V gene (reference sequence). Its CDR3 holds 14 amino acids, cysteine through phenylalanine. The kept DNA is CDR3 alone, 42 bases in frame from the first base. Systemically healthy Caucasian individuals from Russia, 39 in total and aged about 6 to 95 years, were included as donors. Each donor gave 9 to 10 milliliters of peripheral blood, collected into EDTA-treated Vacutainer tubes. Ficoll-Paque density-gradient centrifugation was used to isolate PBMCs, with at least 7 million obtained per sample. Trizol reagent was used to extract total RNA from PBMCs, with at least 5.5 micrograms per sample. Naive CD45RAhigh/CD27high T cell percentages were measured by flow cytometry on a PBMC aliquot from every donor. Libraries were built with 5' RACE. The reads were generated on an Illumina HiSeq 2500. A second PCR of roughly 7 to 12 cycles was performed with a sample-barcoded 5' primer and a J-beta primer mix. Each TCR beta cDNA molecule received a unique molecular identifier from a template-switch 5' adaptor carrying 12 random nucleotides. At least 3 million CDR3-containing paired-end reads were obtained from each sample. The Mint cDNA synthesis kit, primed by a TRBC-specific oligonucleotide, was used to synthesize first-strand cDNA from all RNA. Following uracil-DNA glycosylase treatment, a first 18-cycle PCR with universal primers M1SS and BC2_uni_R was performed on all cDNA. The authors' pipeline ran thus. Each sample was normalized by randomly selecting 1 million high-quality reads, each carrying a distinct molecular identifier. Instead of being binned into consensus sequences, reads that shared molecular identifiers were thrown out. MiTCR, with a Q25 quality threshold and the strictest error-elimination algorithm, was used for CDR3 identification, clonotype clustering and error correction. Lower-bound total TCR beta diversity was estimated with a nonparametric unseen species model using Euler transformation. TCRdb reprocessing: public reads trimmed at Q25 with fastp, clones called with MiXCR, in-frame beta chains kept. Each entry is one CDR3 protein sequence, shown with its most common DNA and genes. V and J calls and clone size were set by TCRdb, not the authors. Present in this sample are fewer than 950,000 distinct CDR3 sequences, roughly 50% of which were seen just once. The top ten clonotypes cover approximately 40% of the sample.

Regarding this clonotype: The antigen this receptor binds is unknown. No base-level quality is on record; no much larger clone is a single base apart.

The V and J segments used are TRBV7-9 and TRBJ1-1, with TRBD1 matching 7 junction bases. This receptor was taken from a man older than 75 in good health. Sequencing used blood. CDR3 reads: CASSRDSSGFVAFF. Here is the DNA: TGTGCCAGCAGCCGGGACAGCTCCGGGTTTGTGGCTTTCTTT.